The rows below give T cell receptor beta chains drawn from one sample of a study of identical twins. TCRdb re-analysed the 5' RACE reads in MiXCR, keeping a single row per CDR3 protein. The sample lists some 630,000 distinct CDR3 sequences, around 7.4% occurring once. These data were likewise used in another study, on yellow fever vaccine responses in identical twins.

The material sequenced was PBMCs. The receptors shown here come from a woman aged 18 to 35 in good health. CDR3s include the opening cysteine and the closing phenylalanine or tryptophan. Each record gives: clone size, D gene, J gene, V gene, CDR3 protein, CDR3 DNA. The D gene is left open where the match is weak. Only some rows state a clone size, as once, few, many or a class for expanded clones.

- TRBD2 TRBJ2-1 TRBV10-3 CAISVAGEKQFF TGTGCCATCAGTGTCGCGGGAGAGAAGCAGTTCTTC
few - TRBJ2-1 TRBV7-8 CASSLVVGLPNNEQFF TGTGCCAGCAGCTTAGTGGTCGGACTCCCCAACAATGAGCAGTTCTTC
- - TRBJ1-3 TRBV6-1 CASTDSGSVGNTIYF TGTGCCAGCACCGACTCGGGATCGGTGGGAAACACCATATATTTT
- - TRBJ2-2 TRBV20-1 CSARAARVGPGELFF TGCAGTGCTAGAGCAGCCCGGGTCGGTCCCGGGGAGCTGTTTTTT
- - TRBJ2-1 TRBV14 CASSQPGTPTLF TGTGCCAGCAGCCAGCCGGGAACTCCAACCTTATTC
many - TRBJ1-2 TRBV5-5 CASSQPAGRSYGYTF TGTGCCAGCAGCCAACCCGCAGGGAGATCCTATGGCTACACCTTC
few TRBD2 TRBJ2-5 TRBV11-2 CASRLLAGVQETQYF TGTGCCAGCAGACTACTAGCGGGGGTACAAGAGACCCAGTACTTC
- TRBD1 TRBJ2-7 TRBV25-1 CASRGQGSPEQYF TGTGCCAGCAGGGGACAGGGGAGCCCCGAGCAGTACTTC
many TRBD2 TRBJ2-1 TRBV20-1 CSARDPWTSGRKSIYEQFF TGCAGTGCTAGAGATCCCTGGACTAGCGGGAGGAAAAGTATCTATGAGCAGTTCTTC
- TRBD2 TRBJ2-7 TRBV2 CASSGGVSSGLTEQYF TGTGCCAGCAGTGGGGGCGTCTCTAGCGGGCTCACCGAGCAGTACTTC
few TRBD1 TRBJ2-2 TRBV5-6 CASKGTDTGELFF TGTGCCAGCAAAGGGACAGACACCGGGGAGCTGTTTTTT
many - TRBJ2-7 TRBV5-1 CASRPDNSYEQYF TGCGCCAGCAGACCCGACAACTCCTACGAGCAGTACTTC
many - TRBJ2-7 TRBV7-3 CASSLTGGAAYEQYF TGTGCCAGCAGCTTAACTGGGGGAGCCGCCTACGAGCAGTACTTC
few TRBD2 TRBJ2-3 TRBV5-1 CASGSGRETDTQYF TGCGCCAGCGGCAGCGGGAGGGAGACAGATACGCAGTATTTT
- - TRBJ2-5 TRBV4-1 CASSQDERETQYF TGCGCCAGCAGCCAAGATGAACGGGAGACCCAGTACTTC
many TRBD1 TRBJ1-1 TRBV4-1 CASSPQRTGGTEAFF TGCGCCAGCAGCCCACAGCGAACAGGGGGCACTGAAGCTTTCTTT
- TRBD2 TRBJ2-7 TRBV27 CASSFPDGTSGSYEQYF TGTGCCAGCAGTTTTCCCGACGGGACTAGCGGTTCCTACGAGCAGTACTTC
- TRBD2 TRBJ2-1 TRBV6-5 CASIIIGTSGGQQFF TGTGCCAGCATTATAATCGGGACTAGCGGGGGGCAGCAGTTCTTC
many - TRBJ2-3 TRBV7-9 CASSLWSREADTQYF TGTGCCAGCAGCTTATGGTCTAGGGAGGCAGATACGCAGTATTTT
- TRBD2 TRBJ2-7 TRBV6-2/TRBV6-3 CASSNLAGVHEQYF TGTGCCAGCAGTAACCTAGCGGGAGTCCACGAGCAGTACTTC
few - TRBJ2-5 TRBV5-1 CASSDGRRQETQYF TGCGCCAGCAGCGACGGACGGCGCCAAGAGACCCAGTACTTC
few TRBD2 TRBJ2-1 TRBV7-9 CASSLSGTSGNQEQFF TGTGCCAGCAGCTTATCTGGGACTAGCGGGAATCAAGAGCAGTTCTTC
many TRBD2 TRBJ2-1 TRBV9 CASSVGGGTSRYNEQFF TGTGCCAGCAGCGTAGGAGGCGGGACTAGCCGCTACAATGAGCAGTTCTTC
many - TRBJ1-1 TRBV20-1 CSSMDPRGTEAFF TGCAGTTCAATGGACCCCCGCGGCACTGAAGCTTTCTTT
many - TRBJ2-7 TRBV5-1 CASSLSVAKEQYF TGCGCCAGCAGCTTGTCCGTGGCTAAGGAGCAGTACTTC
- TRBD1 TRBJ2-1 TRBV6-8 CASSYAGQVYNEQFF TGTGCCAGCAGTTACGCGGGACAGGTATACAATGAGCAGTTCTTC
many TRBD2 TRBJ2-5 TRBV5-1 CASSPKTSGETQYF TGCGCCAGCAGTCCCAAGACTAGCGGAGAGACCCAGTACTTC
- - TRBJ2-5 TRBV5-1 CASSSGVWDSSAQYF TGCGCCAGCAGCTCGGGTGTGTGGGACTCATCTGCGCAGTACTTC
many TRBD2 TRBJ2-1 TRBV7-9 CASSFPSGSSYNEQFF TGTGCCAGCAGCTTCCCTAGCGGGAGCTCCTACAATGAGCAGTTCTTC
many - TRBJ2-5 TRBV7-9 CASSPWGEETQYF TGTGCCAGCAGCCCTTGGGGGGAAGAGACCCAGTACTTC
few TRBD2 TRBJ2-1 TRBV5-1 CASSTGLAGGPRNEQFF TGCGCCAGCAGCACAGGACTAGCGGGGGGCCCTCGAAATGAGCAGTTCTTC
many TRBD1 TRBJ2-5 TRBV5-1 CASSNDRVQETQYF TGCGCCAGCAGCAACGACAGGGTACAAGAGACCCAGTACTTC
many - TRBJ2-2 TRBV18 CASSIGRTNTGELFF TGTGCCAGCTCGATAGGCAGGACCAACACCGGGGAGCTGTTTTTT
- TRBD1 TRBJ1-3 TRBV4-1 CASSQPTGAGNTKYF TGCGCCAGCAGCCAACCGACAGGGGCCGGAAACACCAAATATTTT
many TRBD2 TRBJ2-3 TRBV7-6 CASSPRVPAGVSMDTQYF TGTGCCAGCAGCCCCCGAGTACCAGCGGGGGTCTCTATGGATACGCAGTATTTT
few - TRBJ1-1 TRBV10-2 CASSDDRQNTEAFF TGCGCCAGCAGTGATGACAGACAAAACACTGAAGCTTTCTTT
- - TRBJ2-3 TRBV14 CASSQRGTHLTDTQYF TGTGCCAGCAGCCAACGGGGAACCCACCTCACAGATACGCAGTATTTT
many TRBD2 TRBJ2-2 TRBV11-1 CASSPRLAGGELFF TGTGCCAGCAGCCCCAGACTAGCGGGCGGGGAGCTGTTTTTT
- TRBD1 TRBJ2-4 TRBV12-3/TRBV12-4 CASSNWGQDIQYF TGTGCCAGCAGTAACTGGGGACAGGACATTCAGTACTTC
many - TRBJ1-2 TRBV7-2 CASSPEINYGYTF TGTGCCAGCAGCCCAGAGATAAACTATGGCTACACCTTC
few TRBD1 TRBJ2-4 TRBV3-1 CASSQERTGLLLAKNIQYF TGTGCCAGCAGCCAAGAAAGGACAGGGCTGTTACTAGCCAAAAACATTCAGTACTTC
many - TRBJ1-3 TRBV29-1 CSAGQSSGNTIYF TGCAGCGCCGGACAGTCCTCTGGAAACACCATATATTTT
many TRBD2 TRBJ2-5 TRBV12-3/TRBV12-4 CASRFREGETQYF TGTGCCAGCAGGTTCAGGGAGGGAGAGACCCAGTACTTC
- TRBD1 TRBJ1-2 TRBV10-2 CASRGQGGLANYGYTF TGCGCCAGCAGAGGACAGGGGGGACTAGCTAACTATGGCTACACCTTC
many - TRBJ2-1 TRBV12-3/TRBV12-4 CASSYGPTTYVEQFF TGTGCCAGCAGTTACGGACCCACCACTTACGTTGAGCAGTTCTTC
few - TRBJ2-7 TRBV6-5 CAAGQSYEQYF TGTGCCGCGGGGCAGAGTTACGAGCAGTACTTC
few TRBD2 TRBJ2-5 TRBV24-1 CATAAGGGQETQYF TGTGCCACCGCAGCGGGAGGTGGGCAAGAGACCCAGTACTTC
few - TRBJ2-7 TRBV5-5 CASSFLRIPYEQYF TGTGCCAGCAGCTTCTTAAGAATCCCCTACGAGCAGTACTTC
few TRBD1 TRBJ1-1 TRBV27 CASSFKTGGMNTEAFF TGTGCCAGCAGTTTCAAGACAGGGGGTATGAACACTGAAGCTTTCTTT
few - TRBJ1-4 TRBV12-3/TRBV12-4 CASSQREGKGEKLFF TGTGCCAGCAGCCAACGGGAGGGGAAGGGTGAAAAACTGTTTTTT
few TRBD2 TRBJ2-6 TRBV7-3 CASSLIPTSAATSSGANVLTF TGTGCCAGCAGCTTAATCCCGACTAGCGCAGCTACTAGCTCTGGGGCCAACGTCCTGACTTTC
- - TRBJ2-7 TRBV4-1 CASSQDPFTLEEEYF TGCGCCAGCAGCCAAGATCCCTTCACTTTGGAGGAGGAGTACTTC